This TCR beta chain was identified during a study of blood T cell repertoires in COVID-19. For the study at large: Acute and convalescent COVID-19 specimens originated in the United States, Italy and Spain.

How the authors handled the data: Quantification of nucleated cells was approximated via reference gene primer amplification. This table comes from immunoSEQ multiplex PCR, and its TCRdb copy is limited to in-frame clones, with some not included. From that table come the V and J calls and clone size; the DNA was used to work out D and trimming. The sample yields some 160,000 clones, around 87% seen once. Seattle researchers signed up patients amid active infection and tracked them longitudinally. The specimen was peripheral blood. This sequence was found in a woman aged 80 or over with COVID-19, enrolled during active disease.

CDR3 bases: TGTGCCAGCAGCTTCAGGCCGGGGTGGGAGACCCAGTACTTC. Its protein is CASSFRPGWETQYF. The V and J genes are TRBV7-2 and TRBJ2-5; a possible D gene is TRBD2 (5 bases). V was shortened by 3 bases and J by 5 bases, with 13 bases between the two germline ends. The CDR3 is made up of 14 amino acids. The V gene's germline CDR1 is SGHTA and CDR2 FQGNSA.